The next 23 T cell receptor beta chains were all read from a single sample in a study of CD8 T cells in Susac syndrome. An input of about 0.5 to 1 ug of RNA was subjected to reverse transcription using random hexamers. TCRdb re-called the immunoSEQ multiplex PCR reads with MiXCR, one entry per CDR3 protein. The table has 200,000 or so distinct CDR3 sequences, under 97% seen once. Input material: CD4+ T cells from PBMCs. These receptors were taken from a human donor with multiple sclerosis.

The rearrangement links TRBV5-6 to TRBJ2-4; D is ambiguous. The germline gives CDR1 SGHDT, CDR2 YYEEEE. The CDR3 has 14 residues. The V and J ends lost 3 bases and 0 bases respectively, with 7 bases between them. The chain's CDR3 is CASSSGLAKNIQYF. As DNA, the CDR3 is TGTGCCAGCAGCTCCGGCCTAGCCAAAAACATTCAGTACTTC.

This clonotype was seen a single time. This chain links TRBV19 with TRBJ2-4; 7 bases line up with TRBD1. V dropped 7 bases and J dropped 8; count of bases not matched to a gene: 17. This CDR3 contains 16 residues. Germline V lookup: CDR1 LNHDA, CDR2 SQIVND (reference sequence). In nucleotides, the CDR3 is TGTGCCAGTAAAGATACTCCGGGACAGTTAGGGGACATTCAGTACTTC. It specifies CASKDTPGQLGDIQYF.

The chain uses TRBV19 and TRBJ2-3, with 8 bases fitting TRBD1. V shed 9 bases and J 1 base; nucleotides not matched to a gene: 3. Per the germline V gene, CDR1 is LNHDA and CDR2 is SQIVND (reference sequence). CDR3 size: 13 residues. The CDR3 DNA sequence: TGTGCCAGAGGACAGGGACGCACAGATACGCAGTATTTT. Protein product: CARGQGRTDTQYF.

CDR3 protein: CSVDNTDTQYF. CDR3 sequence (DNA): TGCAGCGTTGACAACACAGATACGCAGTATTTT. The chain is built from TRBV29-1 and TRBJ2-3; D is unclear. The CDR3 loop spans 11 amino acids. Per germline, CDR1 SQVTM and CDR2 ANQGSEA. Trimming removed 3 bases from V and 2 bases from J, with 3 bases in between.

The gene calls are TRBV29-1 and TRBJ2-5; D might be TRBD2 (5 bases). V was pared by 0 bases and J by 7 bases, with 12 bases between. The CDR3 has 13 amino acids. Germline loops: CDR1 SQVTM, CDR2 ANQGSEA. The CDR3 loop reads CSVEDRTGTTQYF. CDR3 DNA: TGCAGCGTTGAAGATCGGACGGGAACGACCCAGTACTTC.

This rearrangement joins TRBV5-1 to TRBJ1-1; D uncertain. V lost 1 base and J lost 4, with 11 bases in between. The V gene's germline CDR1 is SGHRS and CDR2 YFSETQ. The CDR3 totals 14 residues. Here the CDR3 DNA reads TGCGCCAGCAGCTTGACCTTGCCGGTCACTGAAGCTTTCTTT. It encodes CASSLTLPVTEAFF.

This clonotype has just one count. The chain recombines TRBV20-1 with TRBJ2-1; tentative D call: TRBD1 (5 bases). This CDR3 region has 11 residues. V dropped 5 bases and J dropped 10 bases, with 12 bases sitting between them. CDR1 and CDR2 (germline): DFQATT, SNEGSKA (reference sequence). The CDR3: CSAPTQGEQFF. The DNA of the CDR3 is TGCAGTGCTCCAACGCAGGGAGAGCAGTTCTTC.

The chain recombines TRBV12-3 or TRBV12-4 with TRBJ1-2, with 7 nucleotides matching TRBD1. CDR3 size: 14 residues. Unmatched junction bases numbered 8, after V lost 6 bases and J lost 4 bases. The CDR3 loop reads CASRSSRGTYGYTF. The CDR3 DNA follows: TGTGCCAGCAGGAGTAGCAGGGGGACCTATGGCTACACCTTC.

The rearrangement joins TRBV3-1 to TRBJ1-6; D ambiguous. The germline V and J ends were trimmed by 3 bases and 6 bases, with 6 bases remaining between them. This CDR3 is 13 amino acids long. The germline gives CDR1 LGHDT, CDR2 YNNKEL (reference sequence). The CDR3 bases are TGTGCCAGCAGCCATAGATCTAATTCACCCCTCCACTTT. Its translation is CASSHRSNSPLHF.

This chain connects TRBV30 to TRBJ1-6; 8 nucleotides align to TRBD1. V lost 2 bases to trimming and J lost 10 bases; unmatched junction nucleotides: 7. The CDR3 consists of 14 residues. CDR1 is GTSNPN and CDR2 is SVGIG in the germline V gene (reference sequence). The DNA of the CDR3 is TGTGCCTGGAGTCTCGGACAGGGCGGGTCACCCCTCCACTTT. This encodes CAWSLGQGGSPLHF.

CDR3 region: CASSSAGTLQETQYF. The CDR3, as DNA: TGTGCCAGCAGTTCCGCGGGGACACTTCAAGAGACCCAGTACTTC. The rearrangement uses TRBV28 and TRBJ2-5; D possibly uses TRBD1 or TRBD2 (6 bases each). V was clipped by 4 bases and J by 2 bases, with 14 bases between them. CDR3 length: 15 residues. The germline gives CDR1 MDHEN, CDR2 SYDVKM.

The V and J genes are TRBV2 and TRBJ1-2; 11 bases agree with TRBD1. The CDR3 contains 13 residues. The V and J ends lost 6 bases and 3 bases, in that order; junction bases with no gene match: 0. Per the germline V gene, CDR1 is SNHLY and CDR2 is FYNNEI. CDR3 DNA: TGTGCCAGCAGGGGACAGGGGGACTATGGCTACACCTTC. Amino acids: CASRGQGDYGYTF.

This clonotype was recorded only once. The chain recombines TRBV18 with TRBJ2-7, with D unresolved. V lost 5 bases, J lost 3 bases, and 14 bases lay in between. CDR3 length: 14 residues. The V gene's germline CDR1 is KGHSH and CDR2 LQKENI. CDR3 coding DNA: TGTGCCAGCTCAGAATCTGGAAGGAGCTACGAGCAGTACTTC. Translating gives CASSESGRSYEQYF.

The chain links TRBV20-1 to TRBJ2-3; D unresolved. Germline CDR1 is DFQATT and CDR2 is SNEGSKA (reference sequence). V gave up 6 bases and J gave up 6 bases, with 7 bases separating them. The CDR3 totals 10 residues. The CDR3: CSAPTDTQYF. In DNA form, the CDR3 reads TGCAGTGCCCCGACGGATACGCAGTATTTT.

The CDR3 loop reads CSVLAGAGETQYF. The CDR3 DNA sequence: TGCAGTGTCCTAGCGGGGGCCGGAGAGACCCAGTACTTC. This chain links TRBV20-1 with TRBJ2-5, with 10 nucleotides matching TRBD2. V was pared by 7 bases and J by 4 bases, with 6 bases of the junction left unmatched. CDR1 is DFQATT and CDR2 is SNEGSKA in the germline V gene (reference sequence). The CDR3 is 13 amino acids.

The J gene is TRBJ1-1, the V gene TRBV29-1, with D maybe TRBD1 (5 bases). Looked up from germline, CDR1 is SQVTM and CDR2 is ANQGSEA. There are 14 residues in the CDR3. Deletions cut 3 bases from V and 2 bases from J, with 13 bases between. The CDR3 loop is CSVEVGAANTEAFF. The DNA for the CDR3 is TGCAGCGTTGAGGTAGGGGCAGCAAACACTGAAGCTTTCTTT. Combining the CDR3 with reference TRBV29-1 and TRBJ1-1 gives the whole variable domain SAVISQKPSRDICQRGTSLTIQCQVDSQVTMMFWYRQQPGQSLTLIATANQGSEATYESGFVIDKFPISRPNLTFSTLTVSNMSPEDSSIYLCSVEVGAANTEAFFGQGTRLTVV.

The chain carries TRBV18 and TRBJ1-5; no clear D. This CDR3 is built from 16 residues. Germline CDR1 reads KGHSH; CDR2 reads LQKENI. V was clipped by 1 base and J by 0 bases, with 10 bases between them. The CDR3 protein is CASSPLASNSNQPQHF. As DNA, the CDR3 is TGTGCCAGCTCACCACTGGCATCTAATAGCAATCAGCCCCAGCATTTT.

This clonotype has a single count. The chain recombines TRBV9 with TRBJ2-7, with 8 bases that match TRBD1. Looked up from germline, CDR1 is SGDLS and CDR2 is YYNGEE. The CDR3 is made up of 14 amino acids. The V and J ends lost 0 bases and 3 bases, in that order; junction bases with no gene match: 2. CDR3 DNA sequence: TGTGCCAGCAGCGTAGAACAGGGGGTCTACGAGCAGTACTTC. It specifies CASSVEQGVYEQYF.

The chain has TRBV7-3 and TRBJ2-1; maybe TRBD1 (6 bases). Germline V CDR1 and CDR2: SGHTA, FQGTGA. The CDR3 covers 15 residues. With 3 bases removed from V and 2 bases from J, the gap between germline ends came to 11 bases. The CDR3 DNA follows: TGTGCCAGCAGCTTCAGGGGAGTCCCCTACAATGAGCAGTTCTTC. The encoded protein is CASSFRGVPYNEQFF. Combining the CDR3 with reference TRBV7-3 and TRBJ2-1 gives the whole variable domain GAGVSQTPSNKVTEKGKYVELRCDPISGHTALYWYRQSLGQGPEFLIYFQGTGAADDSGLPNDRFFAVRPEGSVSTLKIQRTERGDSAVYLCASSFRGVPYNEQFFGPGTRLTVL.

The V gene is TRBV5-1, the J gene TRBJ1-2; D is ambiguous. There are 13 residues in the CDR3. Germline CDR1 SGHRS, CDR2 YFSETQ. Trimming cost V 4 bases and J 8 bases, with 15 bases left between them. This chain's CDR3 is CASSPRPREGYTF. The DNA for the CDR3 is TGCGCCAGCAGCCCCCGGCCCCGGGAGGGCTACACCTTC.

The chain links TRBV12-3 or TRBV12-4 to TRBJ2-5; the D gene is possibly TRBD1 (6 bases). V shed 0 bases and J shed 5 bases, with 7 bases lying between them. The length of the CDR3 is 13 residues. The chain's CDR3 is CASSLAQGETQYF. CDR3 coding DNA: TGTGCCAGCAGTTTAGCCCAGGGGGAGACCCAGTACTTC.

V gene TRBV18 combines with J gene TRBJ2-7; 9 bases map to TRBD1. Germline V CDR1 and CDR2: KGHSH, LQKENI. The J segment lost 6 bases and the V segment lost 1 base, leaving 10 bases of the junction unmatched. This CDR3 has 16 amino acids. DNA for the CDR3: TGTGCCAGCTCACCACTAAACCGGGACAGGGTAGGCGAGCAGTACTTC. It is translated as CASSPLNRDRVGEQYF.

The chain couples TRBV15 to TRBJ1-5; no firm D call. The CDR3 has 16 amino acids. V was pared by 1 base and J by 4 bases, with 14 bases between. Germline CDR1 LNHNV, CDR2 YYDKDF (reference sequence). The CDR3 sequence is CATSRAIQRENQPQHF. The CDR3 bases are TGTGCCACCAGCAGAGCTATACAACGGGAAAATCAGCCCCAGCATTTT.